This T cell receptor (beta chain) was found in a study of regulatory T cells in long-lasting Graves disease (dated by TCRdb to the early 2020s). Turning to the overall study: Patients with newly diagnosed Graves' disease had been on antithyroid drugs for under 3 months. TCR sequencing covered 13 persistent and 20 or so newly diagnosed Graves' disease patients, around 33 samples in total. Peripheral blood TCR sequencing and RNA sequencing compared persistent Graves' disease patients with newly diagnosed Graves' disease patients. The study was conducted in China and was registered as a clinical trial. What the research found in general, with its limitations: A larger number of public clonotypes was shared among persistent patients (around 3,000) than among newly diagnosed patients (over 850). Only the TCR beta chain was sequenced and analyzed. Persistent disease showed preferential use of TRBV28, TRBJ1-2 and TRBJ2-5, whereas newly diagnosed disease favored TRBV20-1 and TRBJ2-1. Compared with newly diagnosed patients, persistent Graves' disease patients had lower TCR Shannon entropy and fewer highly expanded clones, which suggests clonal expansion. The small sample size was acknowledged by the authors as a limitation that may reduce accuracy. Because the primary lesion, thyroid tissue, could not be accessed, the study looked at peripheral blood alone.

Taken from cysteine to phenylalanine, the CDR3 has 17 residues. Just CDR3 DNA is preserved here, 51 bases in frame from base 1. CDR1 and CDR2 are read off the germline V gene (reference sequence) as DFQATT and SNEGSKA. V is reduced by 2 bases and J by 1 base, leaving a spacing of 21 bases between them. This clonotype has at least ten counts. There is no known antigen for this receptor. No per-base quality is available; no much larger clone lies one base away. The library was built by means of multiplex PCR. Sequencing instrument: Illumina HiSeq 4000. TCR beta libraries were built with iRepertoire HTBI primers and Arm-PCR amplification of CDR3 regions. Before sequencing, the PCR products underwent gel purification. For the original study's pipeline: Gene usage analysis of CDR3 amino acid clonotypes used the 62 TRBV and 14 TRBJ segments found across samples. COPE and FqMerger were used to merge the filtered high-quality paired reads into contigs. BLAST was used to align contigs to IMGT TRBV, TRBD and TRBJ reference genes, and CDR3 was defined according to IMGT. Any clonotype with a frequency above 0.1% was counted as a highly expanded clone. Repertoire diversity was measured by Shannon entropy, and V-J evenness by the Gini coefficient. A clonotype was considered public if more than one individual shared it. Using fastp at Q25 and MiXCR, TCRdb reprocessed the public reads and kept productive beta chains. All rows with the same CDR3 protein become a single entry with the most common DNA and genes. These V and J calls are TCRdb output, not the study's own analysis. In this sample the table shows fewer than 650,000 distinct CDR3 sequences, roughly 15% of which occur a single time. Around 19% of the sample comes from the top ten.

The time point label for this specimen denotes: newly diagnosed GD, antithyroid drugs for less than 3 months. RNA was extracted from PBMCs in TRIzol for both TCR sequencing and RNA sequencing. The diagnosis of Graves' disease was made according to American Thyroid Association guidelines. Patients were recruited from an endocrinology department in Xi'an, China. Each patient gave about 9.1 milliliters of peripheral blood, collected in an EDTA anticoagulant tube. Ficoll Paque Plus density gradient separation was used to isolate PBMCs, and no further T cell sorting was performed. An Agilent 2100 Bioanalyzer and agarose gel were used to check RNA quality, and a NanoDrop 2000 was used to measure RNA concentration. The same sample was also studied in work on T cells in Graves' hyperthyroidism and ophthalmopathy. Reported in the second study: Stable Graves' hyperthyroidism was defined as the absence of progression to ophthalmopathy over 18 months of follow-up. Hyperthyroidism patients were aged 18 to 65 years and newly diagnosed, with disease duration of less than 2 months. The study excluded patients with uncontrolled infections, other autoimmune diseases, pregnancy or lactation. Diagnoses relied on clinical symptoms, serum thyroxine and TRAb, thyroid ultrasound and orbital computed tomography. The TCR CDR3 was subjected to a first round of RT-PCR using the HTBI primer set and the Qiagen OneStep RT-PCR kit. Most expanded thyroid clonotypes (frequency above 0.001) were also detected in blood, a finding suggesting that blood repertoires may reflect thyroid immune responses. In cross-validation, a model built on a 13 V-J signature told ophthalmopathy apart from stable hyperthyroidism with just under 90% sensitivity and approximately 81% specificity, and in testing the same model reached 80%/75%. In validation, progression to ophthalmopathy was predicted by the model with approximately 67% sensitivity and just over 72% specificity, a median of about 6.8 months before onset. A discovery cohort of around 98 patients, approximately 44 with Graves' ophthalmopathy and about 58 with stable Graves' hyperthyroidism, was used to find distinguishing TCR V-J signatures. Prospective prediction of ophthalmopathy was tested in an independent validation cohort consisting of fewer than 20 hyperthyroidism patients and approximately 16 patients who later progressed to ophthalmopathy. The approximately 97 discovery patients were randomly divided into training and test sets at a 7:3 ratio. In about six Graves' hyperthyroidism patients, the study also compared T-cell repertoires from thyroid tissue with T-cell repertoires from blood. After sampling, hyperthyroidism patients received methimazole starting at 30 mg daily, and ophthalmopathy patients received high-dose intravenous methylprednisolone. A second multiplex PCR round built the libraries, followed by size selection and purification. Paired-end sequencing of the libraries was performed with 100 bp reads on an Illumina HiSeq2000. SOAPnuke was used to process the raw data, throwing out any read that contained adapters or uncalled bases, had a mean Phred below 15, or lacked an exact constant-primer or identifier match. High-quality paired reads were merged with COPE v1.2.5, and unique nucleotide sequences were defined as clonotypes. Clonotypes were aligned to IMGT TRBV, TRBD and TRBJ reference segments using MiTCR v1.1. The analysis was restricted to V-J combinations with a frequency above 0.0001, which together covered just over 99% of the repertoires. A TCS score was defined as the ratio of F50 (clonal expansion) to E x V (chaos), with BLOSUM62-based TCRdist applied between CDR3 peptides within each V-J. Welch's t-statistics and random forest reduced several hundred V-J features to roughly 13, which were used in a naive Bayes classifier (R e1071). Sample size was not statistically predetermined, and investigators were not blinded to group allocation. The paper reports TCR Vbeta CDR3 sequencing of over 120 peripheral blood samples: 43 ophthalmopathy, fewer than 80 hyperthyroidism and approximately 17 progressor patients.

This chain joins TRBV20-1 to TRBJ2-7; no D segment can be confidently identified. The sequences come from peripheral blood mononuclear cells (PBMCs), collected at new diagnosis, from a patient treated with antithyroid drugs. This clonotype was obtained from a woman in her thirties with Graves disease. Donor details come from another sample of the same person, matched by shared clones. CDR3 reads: CSARPPLQPYFSYEQYF. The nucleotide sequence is TGCAGTGCTAGACCTCCTTTGCAGCCCTATTTTTCCTACGAGCAGTACTTC.